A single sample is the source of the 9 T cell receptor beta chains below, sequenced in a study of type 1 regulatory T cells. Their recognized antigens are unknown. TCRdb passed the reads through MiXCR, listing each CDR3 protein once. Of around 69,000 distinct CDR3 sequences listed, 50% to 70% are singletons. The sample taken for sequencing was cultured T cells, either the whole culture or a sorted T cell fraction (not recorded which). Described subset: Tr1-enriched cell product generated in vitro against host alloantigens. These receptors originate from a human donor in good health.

For the CDR3, the DNA is TGCGCCAGCAGCCTCCGGACTAGTGGGGAGAACTACGAGCAGTACTTC. Its translation is CASSLRTSGENYEQYF. The rearrangement uses TRBV4-1 and TRBJ2-7; 7 bases line up with TRBD2. This CDR3 is built from 16 residues. Trimming cost V 4 bases and J 3 bases; bases outside gene matches: 12. CDR1 MGHRA and CDR2 YSYEKL come from the germline V gene.

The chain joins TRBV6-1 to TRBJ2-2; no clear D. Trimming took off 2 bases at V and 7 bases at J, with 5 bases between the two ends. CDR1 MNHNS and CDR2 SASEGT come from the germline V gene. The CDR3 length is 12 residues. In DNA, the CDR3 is TGTGCCAGCAGTGAACTTTACGGGGAGCTGTTTTTT. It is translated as CASSELYGELFF.

The CDR3 DNA reads TGTGCCAGCAGCCTGGTGGGCGGGATCAACACAGATACGCAGTATTTT. It specifies CASSLVGGINTDTQYF. The chain is built from TRBV7-8 and TRBJ2-3; D possibly corresponds to TRBD2 (6 bases). The CDR3 covers 16 residues. V was clipped by 5 bases and J by 2 bases, with 17 bases between them. Germline V lookup: CDR1 SGHVS, CDR2 FQNEAQ.

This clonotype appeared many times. This chain's CDR3 is CASSVGPYNEQFF. For the CDR3, the DNA is TGTGCCAGCAGCGTAGGGCCCTACAATGAGCAGTTCTTC. The chain is built from TRBV9 and TRBJ2-1; unclear D gene. V lost 0 bases and J lost 2, with 3 bases in between. Germline loops: CDR1 SGDLS, CDR2 YYNGEE. The CDR3 length is 13 residues. Supplemented by reference TRBV9 and TRBJ2-1, the full variable domain reads DSGVTQTPKHLITATGQRVTLRCSPRSGDLSVYWYQQSLDQGLQFLIQYYNGEERAKGNILERFSAQQFPDLHSELNLSSLELGDSALYFCASSVGPYNEQFFGPGTRLTVL.

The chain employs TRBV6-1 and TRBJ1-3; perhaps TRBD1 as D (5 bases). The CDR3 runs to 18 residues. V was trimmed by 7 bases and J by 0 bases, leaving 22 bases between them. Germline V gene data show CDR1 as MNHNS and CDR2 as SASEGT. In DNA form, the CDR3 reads TGTGCCAGCATCTTGGGGCGCCCCGCTCTGTACTCTGGAAACACCATATATTTT. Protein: CASILGRPALYSGNTIYF.

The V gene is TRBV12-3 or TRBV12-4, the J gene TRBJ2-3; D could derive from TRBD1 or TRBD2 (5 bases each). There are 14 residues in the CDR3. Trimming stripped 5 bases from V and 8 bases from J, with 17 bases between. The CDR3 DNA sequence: TGTGCCAGCAGTGCCCCGGGACCTCAGGTTACGCAGTATTTT. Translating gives CASSAPGPQVTQYF.

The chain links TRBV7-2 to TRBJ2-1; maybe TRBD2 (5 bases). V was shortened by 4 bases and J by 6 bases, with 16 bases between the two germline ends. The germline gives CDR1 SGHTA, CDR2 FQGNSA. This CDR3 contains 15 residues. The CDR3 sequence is CASSSQILDINEQFF. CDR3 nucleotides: TGTGCCAGCAGCTCGCAAATACTAGATATCAATGAGCAGTTCTTC.

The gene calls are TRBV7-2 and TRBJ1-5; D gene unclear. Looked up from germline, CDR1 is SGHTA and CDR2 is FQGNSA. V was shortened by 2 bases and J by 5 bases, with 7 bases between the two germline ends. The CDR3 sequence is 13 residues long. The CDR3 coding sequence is TGTGCCAGCAGCTTACTGCGGGATCAGCCCCAGCATTTT. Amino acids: CASSLLRDQPQHF.

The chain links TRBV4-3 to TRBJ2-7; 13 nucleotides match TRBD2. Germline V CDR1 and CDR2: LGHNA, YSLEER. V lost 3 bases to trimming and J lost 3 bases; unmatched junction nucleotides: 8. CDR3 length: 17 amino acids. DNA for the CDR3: TGCGCCAGCAGCCATCGGGGGACTAGCGGGATTGGCTACGAGCAGTACTTC. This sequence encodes CASSHRGTSGIGYEQYF.